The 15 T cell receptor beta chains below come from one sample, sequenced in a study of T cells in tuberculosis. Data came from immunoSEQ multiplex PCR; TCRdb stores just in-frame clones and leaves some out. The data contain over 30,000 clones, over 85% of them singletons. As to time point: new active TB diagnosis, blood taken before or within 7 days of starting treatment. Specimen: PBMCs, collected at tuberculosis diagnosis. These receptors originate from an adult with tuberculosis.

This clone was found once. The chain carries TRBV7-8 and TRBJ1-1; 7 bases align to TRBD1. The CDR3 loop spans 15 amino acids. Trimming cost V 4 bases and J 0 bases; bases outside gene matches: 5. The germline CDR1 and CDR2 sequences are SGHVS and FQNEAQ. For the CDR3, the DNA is TGTGCCAGCAGCTCCGACAGGGCACTGAACACTGAAGCTTTCTTT. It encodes CASSSDRALNTEAFF.

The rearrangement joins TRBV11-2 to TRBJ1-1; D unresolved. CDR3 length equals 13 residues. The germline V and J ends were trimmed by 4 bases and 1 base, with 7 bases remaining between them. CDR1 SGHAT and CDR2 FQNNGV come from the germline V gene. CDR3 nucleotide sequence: TGTGCCAGCAGCTCAACGGGGAACACTGAAGCTTTCTTT. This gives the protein CASSSTGNTEAFF.

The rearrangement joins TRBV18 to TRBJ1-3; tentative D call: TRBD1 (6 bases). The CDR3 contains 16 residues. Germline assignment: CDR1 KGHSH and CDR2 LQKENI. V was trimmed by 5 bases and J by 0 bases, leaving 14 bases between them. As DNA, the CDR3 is TGTGCCAGCTCAGCCGGACAGATATACTCTGGAAACACCATATATTTT. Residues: CASSAGQIYSGNTIYF. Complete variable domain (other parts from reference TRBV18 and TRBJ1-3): NAGVMQNPRHLVRRRGQEARLRCSPMKGHSHVYWYRQLPEEGLKFMVYLQKENIIDESGMPKERFSAEFPKEGPSILRIQQVVRGDSAAYFCASSAGQIYSGNTIYFGEGSWLTVV.

Here the CDR3 DNA reads TGTGCTAGTGGTTTGACCGTGAACAGGGTCGGTCAGCCCCAGCATTTT. This gives the protein CASGLTVNRVGQPQHF. J is TRBJ1-5 and V is TRBV12-5; D is possibly TRBD1 (6 bases). CDR3 length: 16 residues. Trimming cost V 2 bases and J 6 bases, with 17 bases left between them. Germline assignment: CDR1 LGHNT and CDR2 FRNRAP.

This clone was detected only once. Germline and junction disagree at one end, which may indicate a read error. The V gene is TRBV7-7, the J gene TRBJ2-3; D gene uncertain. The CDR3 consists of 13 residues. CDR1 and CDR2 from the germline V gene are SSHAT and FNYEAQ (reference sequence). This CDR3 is CASSLGRTDTQYF. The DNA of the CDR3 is TGTGCTAGCAGCTTAGGGCGGACAGATACGCAGTATTTT.

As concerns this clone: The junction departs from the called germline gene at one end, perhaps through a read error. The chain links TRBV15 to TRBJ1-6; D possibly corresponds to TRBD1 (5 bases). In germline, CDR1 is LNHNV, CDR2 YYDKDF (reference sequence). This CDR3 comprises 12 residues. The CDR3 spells CATSRDPGGDPF. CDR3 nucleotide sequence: TGTGCCACCAGCAGAGATCCGGGGGGTGACCCCTTT.

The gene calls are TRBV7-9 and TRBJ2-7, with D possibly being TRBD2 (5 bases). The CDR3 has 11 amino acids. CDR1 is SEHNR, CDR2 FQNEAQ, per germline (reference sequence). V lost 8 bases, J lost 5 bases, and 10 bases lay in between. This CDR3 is CASSRGHEQYF. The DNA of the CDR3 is TGTGCCAGCTCAAGAGGGCACGAGCAGTACTTC.

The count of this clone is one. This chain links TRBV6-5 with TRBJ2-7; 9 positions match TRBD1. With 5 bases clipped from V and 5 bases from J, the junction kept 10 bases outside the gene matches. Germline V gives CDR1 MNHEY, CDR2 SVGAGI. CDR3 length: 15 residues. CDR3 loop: CASSISGTGSHEQYF. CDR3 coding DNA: TGTGCCAGCAGTATCTCCGGGACAGGGTCCCACGAGCAGTACTTC.

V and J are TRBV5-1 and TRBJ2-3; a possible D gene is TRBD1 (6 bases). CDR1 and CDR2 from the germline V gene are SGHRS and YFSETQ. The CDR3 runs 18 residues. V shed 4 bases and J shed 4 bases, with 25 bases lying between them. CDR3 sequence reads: CASSTQPLGHLVADTQYF. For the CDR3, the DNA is TGCGCCAGCAGCACCCAACCTTTGGGACACCTGGTGGCAGATACGCAGTATTTT.

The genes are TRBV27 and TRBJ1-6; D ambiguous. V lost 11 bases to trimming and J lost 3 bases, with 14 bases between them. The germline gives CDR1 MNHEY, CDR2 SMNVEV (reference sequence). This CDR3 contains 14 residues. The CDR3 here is CAPPFALYNSPLHF. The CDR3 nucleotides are TGTGCCCCCCCTTTCGCACTCTATAATTCACCCCTCCACTTT.

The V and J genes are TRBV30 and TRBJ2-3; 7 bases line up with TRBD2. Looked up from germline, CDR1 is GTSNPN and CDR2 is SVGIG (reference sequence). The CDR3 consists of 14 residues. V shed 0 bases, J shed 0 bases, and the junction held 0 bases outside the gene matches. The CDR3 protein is CAWSVGRSTDTQYF. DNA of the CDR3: TGTGCCTGGAGTGTCGGGAGGAGCACAGATACGCAGTATTTT.

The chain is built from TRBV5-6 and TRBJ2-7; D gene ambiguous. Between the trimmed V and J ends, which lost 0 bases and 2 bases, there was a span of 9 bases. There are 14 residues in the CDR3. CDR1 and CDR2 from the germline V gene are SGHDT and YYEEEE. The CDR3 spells CASSLGALAYEQYF. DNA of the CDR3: TGTGCCAGCAGCTTGGGGGCGCTTGCCTACGAGCAGTACTTC.

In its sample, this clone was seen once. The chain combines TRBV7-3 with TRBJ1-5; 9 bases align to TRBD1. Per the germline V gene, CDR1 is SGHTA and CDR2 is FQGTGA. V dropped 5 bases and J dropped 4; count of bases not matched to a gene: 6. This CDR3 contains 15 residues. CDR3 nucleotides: TGTGCCAGCAGCACCTCGGGACAGGGAAATCAGCCCCAGCATTTT. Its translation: CASSTSGQGNQPQHF.

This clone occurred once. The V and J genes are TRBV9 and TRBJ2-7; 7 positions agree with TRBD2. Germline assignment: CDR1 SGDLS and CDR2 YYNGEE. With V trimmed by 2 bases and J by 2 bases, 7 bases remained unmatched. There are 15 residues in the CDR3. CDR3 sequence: CASSVNPSGPYEQYF. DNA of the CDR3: TGTGCCAGCAGCGTGAACCCTAGCGGCCCCTACGAGCAGTACTTC.

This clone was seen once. CDR3 sequence reads: CASSVKVRLMNTEAFF. DNA of the CDR3: TGTGCCAGTAGTGTAAAAGTGAGGCTGATGAACACTGAAGCTTTCTTT. The chain recombines TRBV19 with TRBJ1-1; the D is unclear. CDR3 length: 16 residues. Looked up from germline, CDR1 is LNHDA and CDR2 is SQIVND (reference sequence). V was pared by 5 bases and J by 0 bases, with 16 bases between.